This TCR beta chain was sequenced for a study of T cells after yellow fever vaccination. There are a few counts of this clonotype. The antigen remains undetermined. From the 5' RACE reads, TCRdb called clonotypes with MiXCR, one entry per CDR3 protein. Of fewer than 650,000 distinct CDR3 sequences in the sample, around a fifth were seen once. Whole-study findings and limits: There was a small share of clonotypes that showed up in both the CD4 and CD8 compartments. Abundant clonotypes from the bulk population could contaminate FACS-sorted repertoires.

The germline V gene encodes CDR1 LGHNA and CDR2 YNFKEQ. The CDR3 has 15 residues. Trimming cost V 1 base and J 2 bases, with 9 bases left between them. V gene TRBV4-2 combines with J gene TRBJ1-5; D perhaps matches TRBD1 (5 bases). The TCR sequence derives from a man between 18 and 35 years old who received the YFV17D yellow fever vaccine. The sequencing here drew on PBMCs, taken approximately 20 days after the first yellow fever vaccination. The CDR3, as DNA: TGTGCCAGCAGCCAAGTTTGGGGGGGCAATCAGCCCCAGCATTTT. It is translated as CASSQVWGGNQPQHF.